This TCR beta chain derives from a study of cytomegalovirus exposure and HLA in healthy donors (dated 2017 in TCRdb). Describing the broader study: An earlier analysis of some 550 of the donors reported about 250 Gb of sequence data and 117 million unique TCR beta sequences from roughly 200 million T cells. Approximately 300 gigabases of sequencing data and approximately 91 million unique TCR sequences made up an early release that covered some 640 HLA-typed donors. Of the approximately 400 genotyped donors, approximately 82% fell in the genetic ancestry cluster associated with self-reported Caucasian donors. The study aimed to test whether signatures of past pathogen exposure could be identified by cataloging public T cell receptors. The study used immunosequencing to profile the T cell repertoires of hundreds of subjects and linked those repertoires to cytomegalovirus serostatus. Along with the approximately 600-subject first cohort, a separate validation cohort of over 90 different subjects was used. To predict cytomegalovirus infection status, the study brought together high-throughput TCR immunosequencing, statistical association of individual TCRs with disease status, and machine learning. A later analysis re-analyzed previously published TCR beta repertoires from 600 to 850 donors and added high-resolution HLA genotyping to study TCR occurrence patterns. The later analysis used no new phenotypic data to find candidate immune exposures, relying instead on TCR beta sequences and their occurrence across donors. In an earlier analysis of 550 to 700 of the donors, high-throughput TCR beta sequencing was used to judge whether each TCR beta V gene segment behaved as functional or pseudogenic. Donor age, sex, ethnicity and CMV serostatus were compiled alongside the repertoire data. A later genetic analysis used genome-wide SNP genotypes for about three fifths of the 666 donors, treating that subset as a discovery cohort. Every discovery cohort repertoire had been produced on one sequencing platform. Both class I and class II loci were covered by HLA typing, at four-digit resolution. Typing coverage varied by locus: about 620-630 donors for A, B, C, DRB1 and DQB1; approximately 520 for DQA1; over 600 for DPA1; about 450 for DPB1. Because of strong linkage in the cohort, roughly five DR-DQ haplotypes were treated as single units for association and clustering. Among roughly 370 genotyped donors of the cohort, an average of around 240,000 unique TCR beta nucleotide sequences were sequenced per donor, roughly a sixth of them non-productive.

The cohort consisted of some 670 healthy bone marrow donors. At the time of sampling, all cohort members were nominally healthy, though unrecorded immune exposures were likely present. The donor tested CMV seronegative, placing the donor among the 350 or so seronegative members of the cohort. Each donor provided a peripheral blood sample, and peripheral blood mononuclear cells were used for TCR beta sequencing. Genomic DNA was extracted from the blood cell samples with the Qiagen DNeasy Blood Extraction Kit. The germline V gene provides CDR1 SGHAT and CDR2 FQNNGV. V loses 1 base at its end and J loses 4 bases; junction bases beyond the gene matches: 7. Measured from the cysteine to the phenylalanine, the CDR3 is 18 residues long. Only CDR3 DNA is held: 54 bases, read in frame from base 1. This clone was seen only a few times. This receptor's antigen is unknown. No base qualities exist here, and no much larger clone lies one base off it.

Library construction relied on the immunoSEQ multiplex PCR assay. A mixture of 60 forward primers for TCR Vbeta segments and 13 reverse primers for TCR Jbeta segments was used in the multiplex PCR. The CDR3 region of rearranged TCR beta genes was amplified from genomic DNA with a multiplex PCR assay. The Illumina HiSeq System was used to sequence the amplified TCR beta libraries as 87-base-pair reads. The paper's processing steps were these. Across the 600 to 700 repertoires, a later analysis counted some 81 million unique TCR beta chains, roughly 11 million of which were shared by at least two donors. A nearest-neighbor algorithm error-corrected the raw reads and collapsed the reads into unique sequences, merging closely related sequences to remove PCR and sequencing errors. Alignment of CDR3 sequences to IMGT reference sequences was used to assign V, D and J gene segments. For a sequence to be retained, a match of at least six nucleotides was required to both a V gene segment and a J gene segment. A rearrangement was called productive if the CDR3 had no stop codons and remained in frame with V and J, and every other rearrangement was called non-productive. CDR3 was defined by IMGT convention, running from the second conserved V-encoded cysteine to the conserved J-encoded phenylalanine. The earlier analysis of around 640 of the donors excluded sequences that lacked an unambiguous match to a single V gene segment. An earlier analysis of a few hundred of the donors called V segments functional above 56.7% productive rearrangements and segregating when the between-donor standard deviation exceeded 5%. To diagnose cytomegalovirus status from the catalog of TCR beta chain sequences, a statistical classification framework was built. A later analysis assigned V and J genes by comparing TCR nucleotide sequences with IMGT/GENE-DB human TR gene sequences. Using the TCRdist pipeline, a later analysis assigned CDR3 sequences along with most-parsimonious VDJ recombination scenarios. A later analysis defined each TCR beta chain by its CDR3 amino acid sequence plus V-gene family, and excluded reads lacking a unique V-gene family. In a later analysis, 500 to 700 highly shared, low-generation-probability nucleotide sequences were removed to address suspected cross-contamination and a sequencing artifact. A later analysis calculated a clonal expansion index for each public chain from normalized within-repertoire ranks of inferred template counts. A later analysis computed generation probabilities with a VDJ recombination model fitted to out-of-frame rearrangements, and checked the results against IGoR. A later analysis scored TCR-TCR, TCR-HLA and TCR-CMV co-occurrence with hypergeometric tests, applying a repertoire-size bias correction to TCR pairs. In a later analysis, false discovery rates were estimated by permuting HLA or CMV assignments 20 times. In a later analysis, co-occurring TCRs were grouped with DBSCAN, and TCRdist sequence similarity was added when clustering was performed within HLA-allele-positive subsets. Repertoires with fewer than 30,000 or more than 120,000 public chains, plus five repertoires with anomalous nucleotide sharing, were excluded from co-occurrence clustering. In its TCRdb copy, this immuneACCESS table keeps in-frame sequences only and misses some clones. Where compared with another copy, unresolved V genes explain less than half of these, and the others have no known cause. The V and J calls and clone size were taken over from that table, and D and trimming were inferred from the DNA. This sample has 85,000 to 130,000 clones in its table, and around 83% of those were observed once. The ten largest make up around 1.2% of the sample.

Study-level results and caveats: When HLA alleles, especially DR and DQ, strongly co-occurred, TCR associations were difficult to assign to individual alleles. In both the original and validation cohorts, the classifier was reported to diagnose cytomegalovirus status with high specificity and sensitivity. The study gave a list of more than 150 TCR beta chains associated with cytomegalovirus. Most TCR sequences were seen in very few donors, while some public TCRs were found in many individuals. The cohort was sequenced for TCR beta chains only, and without alpha or paired-chain data the features that could be detected were limited. A further reported finding was that TCR beta sequences accurately predicted the HLA-A and HLA-B alleles for most subjects in the first cohort. In a later analysis, TCR association rates were found to vary across HLA loci, with the most associated TCRs seen for DRB1 alleles and the fewest for HLA-C alleles. In a later analysis, several top co-occurrence clusters were reported to appear linked to parvovirus B19, influenza, CMV and Epstein-Barr virus. In a later analysis, over 15,000 TCR beta sequences were associated with specific HLA alleles at a false discovery rate of 0.05. It was suggested by the authors that the approach could potentially be generalized to other disease states and immunological phenotypes. V-gene and J-gene trimming of TCR beta chains was associated with a missense DCLRE1C variant in a later genetic analysis, and the association was replicated in an independent cohort. CMV serostatus was the only immune exposure information available for the cohort. Because HLA typing was missing for some donors at each locus, association tests included only the typed subset. In a later analysis, most CMV-associated TCR beta chains were found to appear HLA-restricted, with HLA associations seemingly driven largely by CMV exposure. In a later analysis, HLA-associated TCR beta chains showed more clonal expansion and lower generation probabilities than non-associated chains that were equally common. Some IMGT-functional V segments, including TRBV6-2 and TRBV6-3, could not be told apart with the 87-base-pair reads, so those segments were excluded. A group of highly shared sequence variants was considered likely to be a technical artifact of the sequencing pipeline. Correlated functional status among segregating V segments might be attributable to linkage disequilibrium, but an unknown experimental factor could not be ruled out. According to a later genetic analysis, donors in an Asian-associated ancestry cluster had fewer N-insertions in productive TCRs than the roughly 670-donor mean. Sequencing depth was assumed to be roughly uniform across donors in the presence/absence analyses, though that assumption may not hold. A few of the identified cytomegalovirus-associated TCR beta chains were confirmed in vitro to be specific for cytomegalovirus antigens. Broadly in line with IMGT annotations, most TCR beta V segments showed up in productive rearrangements about 87% or about 30% of the time in an earlier analysis of 587 of the donors. The earlier analysis of around 600 of the donors excluded seventeen rarely observed V segments, including chromosome 9 orphons, because counts were too low.

The sequence derives from a woman under 30 in good health and CMV-seronegative. This sequence uses TRBV11-2 and TRBJ2-5; TRBD2 fits 15 bases in the junction. Sequencing was done on a sample of PBMCs. CDR3 region: CASSLVRPGLAGGETQYF. The DNA sequence reads TGTGCCAGCAGCTTAGTCCGTCCGGGACTAGCGGGGGGAGAGACCCAGTACTTC.